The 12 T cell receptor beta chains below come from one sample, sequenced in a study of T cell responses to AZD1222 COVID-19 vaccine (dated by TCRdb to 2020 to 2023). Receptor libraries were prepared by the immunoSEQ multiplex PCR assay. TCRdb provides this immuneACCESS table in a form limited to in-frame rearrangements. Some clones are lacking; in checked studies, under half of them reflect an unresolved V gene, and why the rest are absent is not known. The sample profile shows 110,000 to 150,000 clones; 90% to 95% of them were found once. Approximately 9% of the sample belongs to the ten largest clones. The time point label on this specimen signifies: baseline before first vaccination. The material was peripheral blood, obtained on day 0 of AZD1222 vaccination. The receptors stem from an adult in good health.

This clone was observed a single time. The CDR3 DNA follows: TGTGCCAGCAGTTTGAACAGGGGAAGCAATCAGCCCCAGCATTTT. This translates into CASSLNRGSNQPQHF. The rearrangement links TRBV2 to TRBJ1-5; TRBD1 matches 7 bases. CDR1 and CDR2 from the germline V gene are SNHLY and FYNNEI. This CDR3 is built from 15 residues. V shed 5 bases and J 1 base; nucleotides not matched to a gene: 5.

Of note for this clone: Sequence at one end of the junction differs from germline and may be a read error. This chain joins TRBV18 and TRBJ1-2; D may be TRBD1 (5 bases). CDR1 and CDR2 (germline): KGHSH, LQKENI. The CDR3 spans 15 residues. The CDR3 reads CASSPTAPPDSSTYF. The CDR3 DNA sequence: TGTGCCAGCTCACCGACAGCTCCCCCTGATAGTAGCACCTACTTC.

The CDR3 here is CASSITRQGNQPQHF. The CDR3 DNA follows: TGTGCCAGCAGCATTACTAGGCAAGGTAATCAGCCCCAGCATTTT. The rearrangement links TRBV6-5 to TRBJ1-5; D remains ambiguous. Germline lookup yields CDR1 MNHEY and CDR2 SVGAGI. V dropped 6 bases and J dropped 4 bases, with 16 bases sitting between them. The CDR3 totals 15 residues.

The CDR3 protein is CASRAGTGKAFF. The CDR3 DNA reads as TGTGCCAGCAGAGCCGGGACAGGGAAAGCTTTCTTT. The chain carries TRBV2 and TRBJ1-1, with 9 bases aligning to TRBD1. The CDR3 totals 12 residues. From germline, CDR1 is SNHLY and CDR2 FYNNEI. J was trimmed by 9 bases and V by 6 bases; bases with no gene match: 5. Full variable domain (rest looked up from reference TRBV2 and TRBJ1-1): EPEVTQTPSHQVTQMGQEVILRCVPISNHLYFYWYRQILGQKVEFLVSFYNNEISEKSEIFDDQFSVERPDGSNFTLKIRSTKLEDSAMYFCASRAGTGKAFFGQGTRLTVV.

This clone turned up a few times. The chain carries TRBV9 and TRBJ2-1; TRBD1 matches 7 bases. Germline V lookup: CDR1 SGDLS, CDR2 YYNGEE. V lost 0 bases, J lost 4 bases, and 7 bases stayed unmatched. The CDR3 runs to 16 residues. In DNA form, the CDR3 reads TGTGCCAGCAGCGTAGCACCCCAGGGGGTTTACAATGAGCAGTTCTTC. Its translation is CASSVAPQGVYNEQFF.

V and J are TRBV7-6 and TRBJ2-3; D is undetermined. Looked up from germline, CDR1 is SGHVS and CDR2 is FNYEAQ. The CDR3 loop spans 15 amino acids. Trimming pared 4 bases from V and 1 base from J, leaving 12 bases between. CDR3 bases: TGTGCCAGCAGCTCCGCCCCCGCTCGCACAGATACGCAGTATTTT. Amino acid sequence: CASSSAPARTDTQYF.

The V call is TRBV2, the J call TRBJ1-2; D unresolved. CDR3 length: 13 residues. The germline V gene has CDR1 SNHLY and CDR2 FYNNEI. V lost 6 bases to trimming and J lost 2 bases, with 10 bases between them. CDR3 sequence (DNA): TGTGCCAGCAGGAAACAGAGAAACTATGGCTACACCTTC. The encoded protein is CASRKQRNYGYTF.

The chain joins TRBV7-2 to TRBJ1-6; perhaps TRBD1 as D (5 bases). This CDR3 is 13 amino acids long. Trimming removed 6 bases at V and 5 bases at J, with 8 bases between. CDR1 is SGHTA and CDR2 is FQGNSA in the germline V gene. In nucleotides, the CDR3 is TGTGCCAGCAGATGGGGGGATAATTCACCCCTCCACTTT. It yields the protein CASRWGDNSPLHF.

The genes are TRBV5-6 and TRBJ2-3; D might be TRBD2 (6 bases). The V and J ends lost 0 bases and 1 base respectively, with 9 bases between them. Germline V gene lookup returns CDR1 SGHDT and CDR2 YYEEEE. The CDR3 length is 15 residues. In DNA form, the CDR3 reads TGTGCCAGCAGCTTGGTGGGCGGGGGCACAGATACGCAGTATTTT. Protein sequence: CASSLVGGGTDTQYF.

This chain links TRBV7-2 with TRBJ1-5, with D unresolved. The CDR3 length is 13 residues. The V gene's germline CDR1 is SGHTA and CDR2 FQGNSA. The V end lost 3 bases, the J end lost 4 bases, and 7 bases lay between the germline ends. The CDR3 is CASSFADNQPQHF. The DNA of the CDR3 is TGTGCCAGCAGCTTTGCAGATAATCAGCCCCAGCATTTT.

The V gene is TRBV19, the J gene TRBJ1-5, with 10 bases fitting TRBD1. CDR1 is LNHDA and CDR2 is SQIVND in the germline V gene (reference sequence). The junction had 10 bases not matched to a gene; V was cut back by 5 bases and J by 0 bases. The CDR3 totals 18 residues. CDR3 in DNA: TGTGCCAGTAGTCTACGACAGGGGGCCCATTATAGCAATCAGCCCCAGCATTTT. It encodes CASSLRQGAHYSNQPQHF.

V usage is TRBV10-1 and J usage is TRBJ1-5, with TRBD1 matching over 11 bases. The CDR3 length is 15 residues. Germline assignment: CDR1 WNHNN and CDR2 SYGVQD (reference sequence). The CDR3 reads CGPGQGDYSNQPQHF. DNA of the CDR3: TGCGGCCCGGGACAGGGGGATTATAGCAATCAGCCCCAGCATTTT.